The sequence of this T cell receptor beta chain was determined in a study of vaccination effects on CD4 cells after COVID-19. V shed 6 bases and J shed 0 bases, with 7 bases lying between them. Germline CDR1 and CDR2: WNHNN and SYGVQD (reference sequence). This CDR3 is 13 amino acids long. The protocol was immunoSEQ multiplex PCR, while the TCRdb copy is restricted to in-frame clones and leaves out a portion. The sample has around 79,000 clones; 60% to 85% are singletons. Peptide-pool stimulation followed by sequencing identified expanded antigen-specific CD4+ clonotypes in the ViraFEST assay. Cells that had been cultured for 10 days were the source of isolated CD4+ T cells. Vaccine recipients, nucleocapsid antibody negative, had no prior SARS-CoV-2 infection. Half the medium was swapped for IL-2 medium on days 3 and 7. In the case of this clone: Its antigen is undetermined.

This receptor was taken from a human donor who received a COVID-19 vaccine. This rearrangement joins TRBV10-1 to TRBJ2-3; D gene unclear. Sequenced here: CD4+ T cells from PBMCs cultured with SARS-CoV-2 spike peptides, sampled before COVID-19 vaccination. The DNA of the CDR3 is TGCGCCAGCAGCGCCACTAGCACAGATACGCAGTATTTT. Translated: CASSATSTDTQYF.